The 3 T cell receptor beta chains below were found in one sample sequenced in a study of OX40 agonist ivuxolimab in advanced cancers. Only in-frame clones appear in the TCRdb table, and some are missing; sequencing was by immunoSEQ multiplex PCR. The sample lists approximately 30,000 clones; 75% to 90% were seen once. The specimen comprised CD4+ or CD8+ T cells sorted from blood, sampled in a trial of the OX40 agonist ivuxolimab. These TCRs come from an adult with an advanced solid tumor such as melanoma, head and neck, liver or kidney cancer.

In its sample, this clone was seen a few times. This rearrangement joins TRBV14 to TRBJ2-5, with 7 bases that match TRBD1. Germline lookup yields CDR1 SGHDN and CDR2 FVKESK. V was pared by 6 bases and J by 2 bases, with 3 bases of the junction left unmatched. The CDR3 spans 13 residues. The CDR3: CASRQTGQETQYF. The CDR3 DNA reads TGTGCCAGCAGGCAGACAGGGCAAGAGACCCAGTACTTC.

In DNA, the CDR3 is TGTGCCAGTAGTATCCCGGCAGGTGAAGCTTTCTTT. Translation gives CASSIPAGEAFF. The chain recombines TRBV19 with TRBJ1-1; D gene uncertain. Trimming took 3 bases from V and 7 from J, leaving 9 bases between them. This CDR3 has 12 residues. CDR1 LNHDA and CDR2 SQIVND come from the germline V gene (reference sequence).

The chain is built from TRBV5-6 and TRBJ2-7, with 9 nucleotides matching TRBD1. The CDR3 loop spans 14 amino acids. From germline, CDR1 is SGHDT and CDR2 YYEEEE. Trimming at V came to 2 bases and at J to 5 bases, leaving 5 bases not matched to a gene. The CDR3 nucleotides read TGTGCCAGCAGCTTCGGGACAGGGTTACACGAGCAGTACTTC. Translation gives CASSFGTGLHEQYF.